This is a list of T cell receptor beta chains from one sample in a study of blood T cells in healthy people across ages. TCRdb called the 5' RACE reads again in MiXCR, with one record for every CDR3 protein. The sample contains roughly 2 million distinct CDR3 sequences, 40% to 55% of which appear only once. Material for sequencing was blood. Receptors originate from a woman in her 40s in good health. CDR3s include the opening cysteine and the closing phenylalanine or tryptophan. A D gene is named only where the DNA matches it firmly. A row's size may be missing; if present it is once, few, many or a size class.

j_call | v_call | clone_size | d_call | cdr3_aa | cdr3_nt
TRBJ1-5 | TRBV7-2 | NA | NA | CASSPLTSQVSNQPQHF | TGTGCCAGCAGCCCTTTGACGTCCCAGGTTAGCAATCAGCCCCAGCATTTT
TRBJ2-1 | TRBV7-2 | few | TRBD1 | CASSTRTGPAYNEQFF | TGTGCCAGCAGCACCCGGACAGGGCCGGCATACAATGAGCAGTTCTTC
TRBJ2-3 | TRBV27 | NA | NA | CAGVRDTQYF | TGTGCCGGGGTTAGGGATACGCAGTATTTT
TRBJ2-5 | TRBV11-2 | NA | TRBD2 | CASSSKAGGMQTQYF | TGTGCCAGCAGCTCGAAAGCGGGGGGGATGCAGACCCAGTACTTC
TRBJ2-5 | TRBV27 | NA | TRBD2 | CASKLAGLQETQYF | TGTGCCAGCAAGCTAGCGGGGCTTCAAGAGACCCAGTACTTC
TRBJ2-7 | TRBV20-1 | NA | NA | CSARDMGETYEQYF | TGCAGTGCTAGAGATATGGGGGAGACCTACGAGCAGTACTTC
TRBJ2-5 | TRBV20-1 | few | NA | CSAVQSHRYF | TGCAGTGCCGTCCAGTCGCATCGGTACTTC
TRBJ2-5 | TRBV7-3 | NA | NA | CASSSGPSGEQTQYF | TGTGCCAGCAGCTCAGGCCCTTCTGGGGAACAGACCCAGTACTTC
TRBJ1-6 | TRBV5-1 | NA | NA | CASSPDWATNSPLHF | TGCGCCAGCAGCCCTGACTGGGCAACCAATTCACCCCTCCACTTT
TRBJ2-2 | TRBV29-1 | NA | TRBD1 | CSVGVPGQGAFTGELFF | TGCAGCGTTGGAGTTCCGGGGCAGGGGGCGTTTACCGGGGAGCTGTTTTTT
TRBJ2-7 | TRBV7-9 | once | NA | CASSPESGRSSYEQYF | TGTGCCAGCAGCCCAGAAAGTGGACGATCCTCCTACGAGCAGTACTTC
TRBJ2-5 | TRBV6-8 | few | NA | CAKKRSKQETQYF | TGTGCCAAGAAAAGAAGCAAGCAAGAGACCCAGTACTTC
TRBJ2-3 | TRBV10-3 | few | TRBD1 | CATLDRVVIDTQYF | TGTGCCACCCTGGACAGGGTCGTTATCGATACGCAGTATTTT
TRBJ1-2 | TRBV6-2/TRBV6-3 | once | NA | CASSLGLPRYGYTF | TGTGCCAGCAGTTTGGGACTTCCGAGGTACGGCTACACCTTC
TRBJ2-3 | TRBV20-1 | NA | NA | CSVSVAASTDTQYF | TGCAGTGTTTCGGTCGCTGCGAGCACAGATACGCAGTATTTT
TRBJ2-3 | TRBV6-1 | many | NA | CASSAGPSTDTQYF | TGTGCCAGCAGTGCGGGACCTAGCACAGATACGCAGTATTTT
TRBJ2-1 | TRBV6-2/TRBV6-3 | NA | NA | CASVEAPSHNEQFF | TGTGCCAGCGTGGAGGCACCCTCCCACAATGAGCAGTTCTTC
TRBJ2-1 | TRBV6-5 | NA | TRBD1 | CASSVQGTGNEQFF | TGTGCCAGCAGTGTACAGGGGACAGGGAATGAGCAGTTCTTC
TRBJ2-1 | TRBV4-3 | NA | NA | CASSQIQGSYEQFF | TGCGCCAGCAGCCAGATACAGGGATCCTACGAGCAGTTCTTC
TRBJ2-1 | TRBV7-9 | NA | NA | CASSSNTGTAQMEQFF | TGTGCCAGCAGCTCCAATACCGGGACTGCACAAATGGAGCAGTTCTTC
TRBJ2-5 | TRBV4-2 | NA | NA | CASSQSPGPTRTQYF | TGTGCCAGCAGCCAATCCCCGGGACCCACGAGGACCCAGTACTTC
TRBJ1-2 | TRBV3-1 | NA | TRBD1 | CASSHWDRLYGYTF | TGTGCCAGCAGCCACTGGGACAGGTTATATGGCTACACCTTC
TRBJ2-5 | TRBV10-3 | NA | TRBD1 | CAISDPQGQQYF | TGTGCCATCAGTGACCCACAGGGACAGCAGTACTTC
TRBJ2-7 | TRBV6-1 | NA | NA | CATTLGTYEQYF | TGTGCCACCACCCTGGGGACGTACGAGCAGTACTTC
TRBJ2-7 | TRBV20-1 | NA | NA | CSASGGGASYEQYF | TGCAGTGCTAGTGGAGGGGGGGCCTCCTACGAGCAGTACTTC
TRBJ2-3 | TRBV7-2 | few | NA | CASRETRGFTDTQYF | TGTGCCAGCAGGGAGACTAGGGGGTTTACAGATACGCAGTATTTT
TRBJ2-7 | TRBV6-6 | many | NA | CASSTQSYEQYF | TGTGCCAGCAGTACTCAAAGTTACGAGCAGTACTTC
TRBJ2-1 | TRBV7-2 | NA | TRBD2 | CASSEGLSPYNEQFF | TGTGCCAGCAGCGAGGGACTATCCCCCTACAATGAGCAGTTCTTC
TRBJ2-5 | TRBV7-2 | NA | TRBD2 | CASSLDRTRDEQYF | TGTGCCAGCAGCTTAGATCGGACTAGAGATGAGCAGTACTTC
TRBJ2-7 | TRBV4-2 | NA | TRBD2 | CASSHTGLAARSYEQYF | TGTGCCAGCAGCCATACTGGACTAGCGGCACGCTCCTACGAGCAGTACTTC
TRBJ2-1 | TRBV11-3 | NA | NA | CASSTGGPRIYNEQFF | TGTGCCAGCAGTACCGGGGGCCCTCGAATTTACAATGAGCAGTTCTTC
TRBJ2-5 | TRBV4-2 | few | NA | CASSQDLRGAGMETQYF | TGTGCCAGCAGCCAAGATCTGAGGGGGGCAGGGATGGAGACCCAGTACTTC
TRBJ1-2 | TRBV5-1 | few | NA | CASSLAIQGKGYGYTF | TGCGCCAGCAGCTTGGCCATTCAGGGGAAGGGCTATGGCTACACCTTC
TRBJ2-7 | TRBV20-1 | NA | TRBD2 | CSAETSARYEQYF | TGCAGTGCTGAAACTAGCGCTAGATACGAGCAGTACTTC
TRBJ2-1 | TRBV27 | few | TRBD2 | CASSLTQSSGGYWQFF | TGTGCCAGCAGTTTAACCCAGTCTAGCGGGGGGTATTGGCAGTTCTTC
TRBJ2-7 | TRBV6-5 | once | NA | CASSDSGANGEQYF | TGTGCCAGCAGTGACTCAGGGGCTAACGGCGAGCAGTACTTC
TRBJ2-5 | TRBV29-1 | NA | TRBD2 | CSVTKAGVQETQYF | TGCAGCGTCACTAAAGCGGGGGTACAAGAGACCCAGTACTTC
TRBJ2-7 | TRBV18 | NA | TRBD1 | CASSPTTGWEQYF | TGTGCCAGCTCACCAACGACAGGGTGGGAGCAGTACTTC
TRBJ2-1 | TRBV21-1 | NA | NA | CASPDWEGYNEQFF | TGTGCCAGCCCTGATTGGGAGGGTTACAATGAGCAGTTCTTC
TRBJ2-3 | TRBV6-5 | NA | NA | CASSYSTGITWYF | TGTGCCAGCAGTTACTCGACGGGGATTACTTGGTATTTT
TRBJ2-7 | TRBV7-2 | NA | NA | CASSLHQGGEQYF | TGTGCCAGCAGCTTACATCAGGGAGGCGAGCAGTACTTC
TRBJ2-2 | TRBV11-1 | NA | NA | CASSLGQNTRELFF | TGTGCCAGCAGCTTAGGGCAGAACACCAGGGAGCTGTTTTTT
TRBJ2-2 | TRBV5-1 | NA | NA | CASSLAGVGNTGELFF | TGCGCCAGCAGCTTGGCAGGAGTGGGGAACACCGGGGAGCTGTTTTTT
TRBJ1-2 | TRBV25-1 | few | NA | CASSAFPDGYTF | TGTGCCAGCAGTGCATTTCCAGATGGCTACACCTTC
TRBJ2-5 | TRBV5-1 | NA | NA | CASSLEAPRGGETQYF | TGCGCCAGCAGCTTGGAAGCCCCAAGGGGGGGAGAGACCCAGTACTTC
TRBJ2-1 | TRBV6-2/TRBV6-3 | NA | TRBD1 | CAGNDRALGEQFF | TGTGCCGGCAATGACAGGGCTCTCGGTGAGCAGTTCTTC
TRBJ2-2 | TRBV4-1 | NA | NA | CASSQVEGTGELFF | TGCGCCAGCAGCCAAGTAGAGGGGACCGGGGAGCTGTTTTTT
TRBJ1-2 | TRBV7-2 | NA | NA | CASSFNGHPNYGYTF | TGTGCCAGCAGCTTTAATGGACACCCTAACTATGGCTACACCTTC
TRBJ2-5 | TRBV7-9 | few | TRBD1 | CASSPSLGQGETQYF | TGTGCCAGCAGCCCTAGCTTGGGACAGGGAGAGACCCAGTACTTC
TRBJ2-5 | TRBV6-2/TRBV6-3 | few | TRBD2 | CATASPFGGARETQYF | TGTGCCACCGCCTCACCCTTCGGGGGGGCCCGAGAGACCCAGTACTTC
TRBJ1-1 | TRBV29-1 | NA | NA | CSVEAGAGTEAFF | TGCAGCGTTGAAGCGGGGGCCGGCACTGAAGCTTTCTTT
TRBJ2-1 | TRBV9 | few | NA | CASSVAVNNEQFF | TGTGCCAGCAGCGTAGCCGTAAACAATGAGCAGTTCTTT
TRBJ2-5 | TRBV28 | NA | TRBD2 | CASSLVSGGLEDQYF | TGTGCCAGCAGTTTGGTGAGCGGAGGACTAGAGGATCAGTACTTC